The 21 T cell receptor beta chains below all came from one sample that was sequenced in a study of cytomegalovirus exposure and HLA in healthy donors. Primers: 60 Vbeta forward and 13 Jbeta reverse. Only in-frame clones appear in the TCRdb table, and some are missing; sequencing was by immunoSEQ multiplex PCR. In the table there are about 170,000 clones, less than 85% of which are singletons. What was sequenced was PBMCs. These receptors originate from a male donor in good health and CMV-seronegative.

The chain uses TRBV11-2 and TRBJ2-7; a weak D match, TRBD1 (6 bases). The CDR3 sequence is 12 residues long. Between the trimmed V and J ends, which lost 5 bases and 2 bases, there was a span of 7 bases. In germline, CDR1 is SGHAT, CDR2 FQNNGV. The CDR3 bases are TGTGCCAGCAGCGGACAGCCCTACGAGCAGTACTTC. Encoded protein: CASSGQPYEQYF.

This clone was seen just once. CDR3 sequence: CASSPSGGSSYNEQFF. DNA for the CDR3: TGTGCCAGCAGCCCATCTGGCGGGAGCTCCTACAATGAGCAGTTCTTC. This chain joins TRBV9 and TRBJ2-1, with TRBD2 matching over 7 bases. The V gene's germline CDR1 is SGDLS and CDR2 YYNGEE. There are 16 residues in the CDR3. Trimming took 4 bases from V and 0 from J; bases not matched to a gene: 7.

The V call is TRBV11-3, the J call TRBJ2-5; D is ambiguous. Germline CDR1 SGHNT, CDR2 YENEEA. There are 13 residues in the CDR3. The V end was cut by 0 bases, the J end by 2 bases, with 4 bases between. The CDR3 here is CASSLDSQETQYF. CDR3 DNA: TGTGCCAGCAGCTTAGACAGTCAAGAGACCCAGTACTTC.

Regarding this clone: One end of the junction varies from germline; a read error may be responsible. This chain joins TRBV7-9 and TRBJ1-1, with 8 bases fitting TRBD1. The CDR3 is made up of 17 amino acids. Germline V gene data show CDR1 as SEHNR and CDR2 as FQNEAQ (reference sequence). DNA for the CDR3: TGTTCCAGCAGCTCATACCCCGGACAGGGAGGATCCGCTGAAGCTTTCTTT. Protein sequence: CSSSSYPGQGGSAEAFF. Full variable domain (missing parts from reference TRBV7-9 and TRBJ1-1): DTGVSQNPRHKITKRGQNVTFRCDPISEHNRLYWYRQTLGQGPEFLTYFQNEAQLEKSRLLSDRFSAERPKGSFSTLEIQRTEQGDSAMYLCSSSSYPGQGGSAEAFFGQGTRLTVV.

This chain links TRBV5-4 with TRBJ2-2; maybe TRBD2 (6 bases). The CDR3 loop spans 14 amino acids. The germline V and J ends were trimmed by 0 bases and 4 bases, with 7 bases remaining between them. The germline V gene has CDR1 SGHNT and CDR2 YYREEE (reference sequence). The CDR3 DNA follows: TGTGCCAGCAGCTTGGGTAGCGGCACCGGGGAGCTGTTTTTT. This gives the protein CASSLGSGTGELFF.

This sequence joins TRBV5-6 and TRBJ2-7; D not certain. Per the germline V gene, CDR1 is SGHDT and CDR2 is YYEEEE. The V and J ends lost 0 bases and 4 bases respectively, with 17 bases between them. The CDR3 is 16 amino acids. CDR3 sequence (DNA): TGTGCCAGCAGCTTGGGGGTTCGGAGAACGAGTTACGAGCAGTACTTC. Its protein is CASSLGVRRTSYEQYF.

The chain couples TRBV4-3 to TRBJ1-3; D is ambiguous. V was cut by 4 bases and J by 1 base, with 11 bases left in between. Germline values: CDR1 LGHNA, CDR2 YSLEER. This CDR3 is 15 amino acids long. The CDR3 sequence: CASSPHLRSGNTIYF. In nucleotides, the CDR3 is TGCGCCAGCAGCCCTCATCTGAGGTCTGGAAACACCATATATTTT.

The table lists this clone with a few counts. In nucleotides, the CDR3 is TGTGCCACGGGACAGGGGGCCCTCGTCAACACTGAAGCTTTCTTT. Amino acid sequence: CATGQGALVNTEAFF. The chain has TRBV10-3 and TRBJ1-1, with 12 nucleotides matching TRBD1. Germline V gene sequence: CDR1 ENHRY, CDR2 SYGVKD. The CDR3 contains 15 residues. J was trimmed by 2 bases and V by 10 bases; bases with no gene match: 8.

The chain is built from TRBV19 and TRBJ1-5, with D possibly matching TRBD1 (6 bases). The CDR3 covers 13 residues. Deletions cut 5 bases from V and 4 bases from J, with 9 bases between. Germline V lookup: CDR1 LNHDA, CDR2 SQIVND (reference sequence). CDR3 nucleotide sequence: TGTGCCAGTAGTGATCAGGGGAATCAGCCCCAGCATTTT. Its protein is CASSDQGNQPQHF.

The V gene is TRBV13, the J gene TRBJ1-1; TRBD1 is a possible D gene (5 bases). The V end lost 4 bases, the J end lost 0 bases, and 12 bases lay between the germline ends. Per germline, CDR1 PRHDT and CDR2 FYEKMQ (reference sequence). The CDR3 covers 15 residues. The CDR3 DNA sequence: TGTGCCAGCAGCTCCATGACAGAAATGAACACTGAAGCTTTCTTT. The encoded protein is CASSSMTEMNTEAFF.

The chain is built from TRBV10-3 and TRBJ2-2, with a tentative D call TRBD1 (5 bases). This CDR3 is built from 14 residues. The V end was cut by 6 bases, the J end by 1 base, with 9 bases between. From germline, CDR1 is ENHRY and CDR2 SYGVKD. CDR3 sequence: CAISMDKNTGELFF. In DNA form, the CDR3 reads TGTGCCATCAGCATGGACAAGAACACCGGGGAGCTGTTTTTT.

This rearrangement joins TRBV18 to TRBJ1-4, with D possibly TRBD1 on 6 matching bases. Trimming cost V 3 bases and J 0 bases, with 11 bases left between them. This CDR3 is built from 16 residues. Germline CDR1 KGHSH, CDR2 LQKENI. The CDR3: CASSPGTPATNEKLFF. In DNA, the CDR3 is TGTGCCAGCTCACCGGGGACACCGGCAACTAATGAAAAACTGTTTTTT. Complete variable domain (other parts from reference TRBV18 and TRBJ1-4): NAGVMQNPRHLVRRRGQEARLRCSPMKGHSHVYWYRQLPEEGLKFMVYLQKENIIDESGMPKERFSAEFPKEGPSILRIQQVVRGDSAAYFCASSPGTPATNEKLFFGSGTQLSVL.

This sequence joins TRBV5-4 and TRBJ1-1; a weak D match, TRBD1 (6 bases). Germline CDR1 SGHNT, CDR2 YYREEE (reference sequence). Trimming removed 3 bases from V and 0 bases from J, with 12 bases in between. The length of the CDR3 is 15 residues. The DNA of the CDR3 is TGTGCCAGCAGCTGGGGGACACCCCTGAACACTGAAGCTTTCTTT. Amino acid sequence: CASSWGTPLNTEAFF.

The chain couples TRBV9 to TRBJ1-3; D uncertain. Deletions cut 2 bases from V and 2 bases from J, with 14 bases between. Germline-derived CDR1 and CDR2 are SGDLS and YYNGEE. This CDR3 is 16 amino acids long. The CDR3 sequence is CASSVRGDLAGNTIYF. The CDR3 nucleotides are TGTGCCAGCAGCGTGCGGGGTGATCTCGCTGGAAACACCATATATTTT.

About this clone: This specimen includes other DNA sequences encoding the same CDR3. V usage is TRBV19 and J usage is TRBJ2-7; weak D call: TRBD2 (5 bases). Looked up from germline, CDR1 is LNHDA and CDR2 is SQIVND (reference sequence). V was shortened by 4 bases and J by 3 bases, with 10 bases between the two germline ends. The CDR3 extends over 13 amino acids. The CDR3, as DNA: TGTGCCAGTAGTACCGGACGGGGCTACGAGCAGTACTTC. Protein product: CASSTGRGYEQYF. The full variable domain, completed using reference TRBV19 and TRBJ2-7, is DGGITQSPKYLFRKEGQNVTLSCEQNLNHDAMYWYRQDPGQGLRLIYYSQIVNDFQKGDIAEGYSVSREKKESFPLTVTSAQKNPTAFYLCASSTGRGYEQYFGPGTRLTVT.

This clone was counted between two and nine times. The chain carries TRBV2 and TRBJ1-1; perhaps TRBD1 as D (5 bases). Germline V CDR1 and CDR2: SNHLY, FYNNEI. This CDR3 spans 13 amino acids. Deletions cut 6 bases from V and 0 bases from J, with 8 bases between. In DNA, the CDR3 is TGTGCCAGCAGGGGACTGATGAACACTGAAGCTTTCTTT. This gives the protein CASRGLMNTEAFF.

This rearrangement joins TRBV4-1 to TRBJ2-1; 14 positions agree with TRBD2. V shed 11 bases and J 4 bases; nucleotides not matched to a gene: 10. The CDR3 runs 16 residues. The V gene's germline CDR1 is MGHRA and CDR2 YSYEKL. The CDR3 protein is CACSGTSGSAYNEQFF. The CDR3 DNA is TGCGCCTGCTCTGGGACTAGCGGGAGTGCTTACAATGAGCAGTTCTTC.

This chain connects TRBV9 to TRBJ2-4; a weak D match, TRBD2 (5 bases). The CDR3 is 15 residues long. Germline V gives CDR1 SGDLS, CDR2 YYNGEE. The germline V and J ends were trimmed by 2 bases and 1 base, with 10 bases remaining between them. The CDR3 nucleotides are TGTGCCAGCAGCGTGGAACTAGGTGCCAAAAACATTCAGTACTTC. It encodes CASSVELGAKNIQYF. The variable domain in full, with the rest retrieved from reference TRBV9 and TRBJ2-4, is DSGVTQTPKHLITATGQRVTLRCSPRSGDLSVYWYQQSLDQGLQFLIQYYNGEERAKGNILERFSAQQFPDLHSELNLSSLELGDSALYFCASSVELGAKNIQYFGAGTRLSVL.

This clone was found a few times. This chain joins TRBV6-4 and TRBJ2-6; 7 positions agree with TRBD1. The CDR3 loop spans 16 amino acids. Germline CDR1 is MRHNA and CDR2 is SNTAGT. V lost 2 bases and J lost 0; bases outside the gene matches: 1. The CDR3 spells CASSDNRGSGANVLTF. CDR3 in DNA: TGTGCCAGCAGTGACAACAGGGGCTCTGGGGCCAACGTCCTGACTTTC.

V gene TRBV14 combines with J gene TRBJ1-6; D not resolved. V dropped 0 bases and J dropped 7 bases, with 7 bases sitting between them. This CDR3 is built from 14 residues. Germline V CDR1 and CDR2: SGHDN, FVKESK. The CDR3 spells CASSQELSNSPLHF. The CDR3, as DNA: TGTGCCAGCAGCCAAGAGTTGTCGAATTCACCCCTCCACTTT.

This sequence joins TRBV4-2 and TRBJ2-5, with 7 positions matching TRBD2. This CDR3 contains 16 residues. V shed 4 bases, J shed 3 bases, and the junction held 11 bases outside the gene matches. Germline V lookup: CDR1 LGHNA, CDR2 YNFKEQ. CDR3 in amino acids: CASSPRFGGDKETQYF. CDR3 DNA sequence: TGTGCCAGCAGCCCAAGATTTGGGGGGGATAAAGAGACCCAGTACTTC.